A selection of T cell receptor beta chains follows, all from one sample in a study of T cells in Graves' hyperthyroidism and ophthalmopathy. TCRdb passed the multiplex PCR reads through MiXCR, listing each CDR3 protein once. The repertoire holds roughly 500,000 distinct CDR3 sequences, with roughly 50% as singletons. Sequencing was performed on peripheral blood or thyroid tissue (not recorded which). Receptor source: an adult woman with Graves' disease, either hyperthyroidism or ophthalmopathy (not recorded which). Both conserved end residues are part of each CDR3. Each record gives: clone size, J gene, V gene, D gene, CDR3 DNA, CDR3 protein. A D gene is named only where the DNA matches it firmly. Rows give clone size only sometimes, using once, few, many, or a class for an expanded clone.

few	TRBJ1-1	TRBV15	-	TGTGCCACCAGCAGATATGATGACGGCCCTGAAGCTTTCTTT	CATSRYDDGPEAFF
many	TRBJ2-7	TRBV28	TRBD2	TGTGCCAGCAGGGGTAGGGACTATTTCGAGGAGCAGTACTTC	CASRGRDYFEEQYF
many	TRBJ1-1	TRBV20-1	-	TGCAGTGCGTCAGACCCAGGGACATCGAACACTGAAGCTTTCTTT	CSASDPGTSNTEAFF
-	TRBJ2-5	TRBV10-3	TRBD1	TGTGCCATCAGTGAGTCAGCCCAGGGGGAGACCAAGTACTTC	CAISESAQGETKYF
few	TRBJ2-7	TRBV7-6	-	TGTGCCAGCAGCCCGACGACTTACTACGAGCAGTACTTC	CASSPTTYYEQYF
many	TRBJ1-1	TRBV27	TRBD1	TGTGCCAGCAGTTGGACAGGGACGAACACTGAAGCTTTCTTT	CASSWTGTNTEAFF
-	TRBJ1-1	TRBV29-1	TRBD1	TGCAGCGTCAAGACAGGGATCACTGAAGCTTTCTTT	CSVKTGITEAFF
few	TRBJ2-6	TRBV15	-	TGTGCCACCAGGAGGGGGGGGGCCAACGTCCTGACTTTC	CATRRGGANVLTF
-	TRBJ1-2	TRBV20-1	-	TGCAGTGCTAGTTGGCAAGCTGATGGCTACACCTTC	CSASWQADGYTF
many	TRBJ1-1	TRBV6-5	-	TGTGCCAGCACCAGACAGGCAGAGTTCGATGAAGCTTTCTTT	CASTRQAEFDEAFF
few	TRBJ2-5	TRBV15	TRBD2	TGTGCCACCAGCGAGGGACTAGCGGAGACCCAGTACTTC	CATSEGLAETQYF
many	TRBJ1-6	TRBV20-1	-	TGCAGTGCTAGAGAAGGGGCAGGGGTGAGTTCACCCCTCCACTTT	CSAREGAGVSSPLHF
-	TRBJ2-5	TRBV5-1	-	TGCGCCAGCAGCTCGGGCGGAAATGGATTAAGGGGGACCCAGTACTTC	CASSSGGNGLRGTQYF
-	TRBJ2-7	TRBV2	-	TGTGCCAGCAGTGAAATCGTGGGGGCTGGGTACGAGCAGTACTTC	CASSEIVGAGYEQYF
many	TRBJ2-7	TRBV5-4	-	TGTGCCAGCAGCTCCGGGACCTCCTACGAGCAGTACTTC	CASSSGTSYEQYF
-	TRBJ1-3	TRBV29-1	-	TGCAGCGTAACAGGAGGAAACACCATATATTTT	CSVTGGNTIYF
many	TRBJ1-2	TRBV5-6	-	TGTGCCAGCAGCTTGGAACAGGGTTATGGCTACACCTTC	CASSLEQGYGYTF
-	TRBJ2-5	TRBV6-2/TRBV6-3	-	TGTGCCAGCAGTTACTCACTCCAGGGACGGGAGACCCAGTACTTC	CASSYSLQGRETQYF
many	TRBJ2-5	TRBV12-3/TRBV12-4	-	TGTGCCAGCAGGTCCCCCGAAGAGACCCAGTACTTC	CASRSPEETQYF
-	TRBJ2-6	TRBV15	TRBD1	TGTGCCACCAGCGGATCGGGACAGGGCTCTGGGGCCAACGTCCTGACTTTC	CATSGSGQGSGANVLTF
-	TRBJ1-6	TRBV19	-	TGTGCCAGTAGTTCCTATTATCGGGACTATCAGCCCCTCCACTTT	CASSSYYRDYQPLHF
-	TRBJ1-1	TRBV20-1	TRBD1	TGCAGTGCTAGAGTGACAGGGCGGATGAACACTGAAGCTTTCTTT	CSARVTGRMNTEAFF
-	TRBJ2-7	TRBV7-9	TRBD1	TGTGCCAGCAGTTCGACAGGGGGCGTCTACGAGCAGTACTTC	CASSSTGGVYEQYF
-	TRBJ1-5	TRBV19	-	TGTGCCAGTAGTTACGGACTCCGGGAGATCTATAGCAATCAGCCCCAGCATTTT	CASSYGLREIYSNQPQHF
-	TRBJ2-5	TRBV5-1	-	TGCGCCAGCAGCTACAACCTGGGCGGAGAGACCCAGTACTTC	CASSYNLGGETQYF
-	TRBJ1-4	TRBV18	-	TGTGCCAGCTCACCATTTAAGAATGATAAACTGTTTTTT	CASSPFKNDKLFF
once	TRBJ2-2	TRBV25-1	-	TGTGCCAGCAAACCCGGCGACAAAGACACCAGGGAGCCGTTTTTT	CASKPGDKDTREPFF
-	TRBJ1-2	TRBV7-9	-	TGTGCCAGCAGCTTAGATGTCCGGGGATATGGCTACACCTTC	CASSLDVRGYGYTF
-	TRBJ1-2	TRBV10-3	TRBD1	TGTGCCACCCAACGGGACAGGAGCAACTATGGCTACACCTTC	CATQRDRSNYGYTF
-	TRBJ1-5	TRBV6-5	TRBD1	TGTGCCACCCAGCCGGGACAGGGGGCTCAGCCCCAGCATTTT	CATQPGQGAQPQHF
-	TRBJ1-3	TRBV7-8	-	TGTGCCAGCAGCTTAAGTGCAGGCATGAACACTGAAGCTTTT	CASSLSAGMNTEAF
-	TRBJ1-2	TRBV24-1	-	TGTGCCACCAGTGCGACAGGTCCTAACTATGGCTACACCTTC	CATSATGPNYGYTF
many	TRBJ1-2	TRBV30	-	TGTGCCTGGAGTGTGACCGGGGATGGCTACACCTTC	CAWSVTGDGYTF
many	TRBJ2-2	TRBV2	-	TGTGCCAGCAGTATAATGGGGGACACCGGGGAGCTGTTTTTT	CASSIMGDTGELFF
few	TRBJ2-2	TRBV7-2	-	TGTGCCACCCGGGGGCAGAACACCGGGGAGCTGTTTTTT	CATRGQNTGELFF
many	TRBJ2-5	TRBV5-1	-	TGCGCCAGCAGTCGGTGGCCCGAGCGGGAGACCCAGTACTTC	CASSRWPERETQYF
-	TRBJ1-6	TRBV7-9	-	TGTGCCAGCAGCTTTAGTGCCACCCTCCACTTT	CASSFSATLHF
few	TRBJ1-2	TRBV7-9	-	TGTGCCAGCAGCTATAGGACGGAAAGCTCTGGAAACACCTTC	CASSYRTESSGNTF
-	TRBJ2-1	TRBV10-3	TRBD2	TGTGCCATCAGAAGACTAGCGGGAGATTACAATGAGCGGTTCTTC	CAIRRLAGDYNERFF
-	TRBJ1-1	TRBV7-9	-	TGTGCCAGCAGCCCCTCAGGGAGGTACACTGAAGCTTTCTTT	CASSPSGRYTEAFF
-	TRBJ2-5	TRBV7-2	-	TGTGCCAGCAGCTTCACAGGAACTACAGAGACCCAGTACTTC	CASSFTGTTETQYF